A single sample gave rise to the 15 T cell receptor beta chains below, sequenced in a study of CXCR3-negative and CXCR3-positive naive CD8 T cells. TRB cDNA libraries were made by UMI-labeled 5' RACE. TCRdb re-called the 5' RACE reads and shows each CDR3 protein once, DNA omitted. The table lists under 150,000 distinct CDR3 sequences. General study findings and limits: Against CXCR3-negative naive cells, CXCR3-positive naive cells showed more hydrophobic TRB CDR3s.

The antigens for these receptors are not known. Sequenced sample: naive CXCR3+ CD8+ T cells from blood. Subset given: CD45RO-CCR7+CD27+CD95- naive CD8+ T cells expressing CXCR3 (TNR3+). These receptors were collected from a human donor in good health. Some clones in this sample may be carry-over from other donors' samples.

The chain links TRBV29-1 to TRBJ1-2; TCRdb reports TRBD1, a call that lacks DNA to check it against. From germline, CDR1 is SQVTM and CDR2 ANQGSEA. The CDR3 runs 15 residues. The CDR3 protein is CSVEETTRINYGYTF.

The chain's CDR3 is CASSISPHSRNEQFF. The chain is built from TRBV19 and TRBJ2-1; there is no DNA to check the TCRdb D call of TRBD2. Germline-derived CDR1 and CDR2 are LNHDA and SQIVND (reference sequence). The CDR3 is made up of 15 amino acids. The entire variable domain, with the rest obtained from reference TRBV19 and TRBJ2-1, is as follows: DGGITQSPKYLFRKEGQNVTLSCEQNLNHDAMYWYRQDPGQGLRLIYYSQIVNDFQKGDIAEGYSVSREKKESFPLTVTSAQKNPTAFYLCASSISPHSRNEQFFGPGTRLTVL.

The CDR3 sequence: CSADHRDRGREQYF. This sequence joins TRBV20-1 and TRBJ2-7; the TRBD1 assignment by TCRdb is unverifiable without DNA. The CDR3 totals 14 residues. Per the germline V gene, CDR1 is DFQATT and CDR2 is SNEGSKA (reference sequence).

The rearrangement links TRBV7-9 to TRBJ2-5; TCRdb selects TRBD2, and the lack of DNA leaves this call unchecked. Germline V gene sequence: CDR1 SEHNR, CDR2 FQNEAQ (reference sequence). The CDR3 consists of 16 residues. CDR3 in amino acids: CASSYLGTSDRGAQYF.

The chain couples TRBV4-2 to TRBJ2-2; the TCRdb D gene call, TRBD2, has no DNA to confirm it. The CDR3 covers 14 residues. Per the germline V gene, CDR1 is LGHNA and CDR2 is YNFKEQ. The CDR3 here is CASSQDEGPGELFF.

The chain couples TRBV5-6 to TRBJ2-3; TCRdb indicates TRBD1, and absent DNA this call remains unverified. Germline CDR1 is SGHDT and CDR2 is YYEEEE. CDR3 size: 16 residues. The CDR3 is CASSRQGYGFTDTQYF.

The CDR3 loop reads CASSYAGGRSNQPQHF. The chain is built from TRBV6-2 or TRBV6-3 and TRBJ1-5; the D gene TCRdb calls, TRBD1, cannot be checked with no DNA. Germline CDR1 reads MNHEY; CDR2 reads SVGEGT. This CDR3 region has 16 residues.

V and J are TRBV12-3 or TRBV12-4 and TRBJ2-2; with no DNA, the TCRdb D assignment of TRBD2 cannot be verified. The CDR3 consists of 15 residues. The CDR3 sequence is CASSLRGRGTGELFF.

The CDR3 protein is CSVAPSHTEAFF. The chain is built from TRBV29-1 and TRBJ1-1; the TCRdb D gene call, TRBD1, has no DNA to confirm it. CDR3 size: 12 residues. Germline assignment: CDR1 SQVTM and CDR2 ANQGSEA.

The J gene is TRBJ2-2, the V gene TRBV4-3; TCRdb designates TRBD1, a call that cannot be tested without DNA. Germline CDR1 is LGHNA and CDR2 is YSLEER. The CDR3 sequence is 18 residues long. The CDR3 here is CASSQAFPGTGATGELFF.

The genes are TRBV19 and TRBJ2-1; TCRdb outputs TRBD2, but without DNA this stays unchecked. CDR1 LNHDA and CDR2 SQIVND come from the germline V gene (reference sequence). The CDR3 contains 14 residues. The CDR3 loop is CASSLSPSYNEKFF.

The rearrangement joins TRBV27 to TRBJ2-7; TCRdb gives TRBD1 as the D gene, but with no DNA this cannot be confirmed. CDR1 is MNHEY, CDR2 SMNVEV, per germline (reference sequence). CDR3 length: 14 residues. The CDR3 is CASSFGTPVSEQYF.

The CDR3 is CASSYTQNTEAFF. The V call is TRBV6-5, the J call TRBJ1-1. Germline lookup yields CDR1 MNHEY and CDR2 SVGAGI. This CDR3 has 13 amino acids.

This chain joins TRBV11-2 and TRBJ2-1; TCRdb's D gene call, TRBD1, goes unchecked for lack of DNA. The CDR3 loop spans 11 amino acids. In germline, CDR1 is SGHAT, CDR2 FQNNGV. The CDR3 loop reads CASSSGQGSFF.

The chain couples TRBV12-3 or TRBV12-4 to TRBJ1-4. The CDR3 length is 12 residues. CDR3 loop: CASSPAPEKLFF.